Listed below are T cell receptor beta chains from one sample, sequenced in a study of shared T cell receptors in the human thymus. Data came from immunoSEQ multiplex PCR; TCRdb stores just in-frame clones and leaves some out. The profile shows about 380,000 clones, approximately 95% of them singletons. Source material: thymocytes. These receptor sequences come from a human donor. CDR3s include the opening cysteine and the closing phenylalanine or tryptophan. The D gene is left open where the match is weak. Clone size is shown for a subset of rows, as once, few, many or a class of expanded clone.

CDR3: CASSQDFSVYNEQFF
DNA: TGTGCCAGCAGCCAAGATTTTAGCGTATACAATGAGCAGTTCTTC
V: TRBV4-2
D: .
J: TRBJ2-1
size: .

CDR3: CASSIAETQYF
DNA: TGTGCCAGCAGTATAGCGGAAACGCAGTACTTC
V: TRBV28
D: .
J: TRBJ2-7
size: .

CDR3: CASASRVANTEAFF
DNA: TGTGCCAGCGCGAGCCGGGTAGCGAACACTGAAGCTTTCTTT
V: TRBV28
D: .
J: TRBJ1-1
size: few

CDR3: CAWSPRGHQPQHF
DNA: TGTGCCTGGAGTCCCAGGGGTCATCAGCCCCAGCATTTT
V: TRBV30
D: .
J: TRBJ1-5
size: .

CDR3: CASRQGNSNQPQHF
DNA: TGCGCCAGCAGGCAGGGCAATAGCAATCAGCCCCAGCATTTT
V: TRBV10-2
D: .
J: TRBJ1-5
size: .

CDR3: CASSLDRDTEAFF
DNA: TGTGCCAGCAGCTTGGACAGGGACACTGAAGCTTTCTTT
V: TRBV5-6
D: .
J: TRBJ1-1
size: .

CDR3: CASSRTGGYEQYF
DNA: TGTGCCAGCAGTCGGACAGGGGGCTACGAGCAGTACTTC
V: TRBV27
D: TRBD1
J: TRBJ2-7
size: .

CDR3: CAIAAGEKNIQYF
DNA: TGTGCCATCGCGGCGGGAGAGAAAAACATTCAGTACTTC
V: TRBV2
D: TRBD2
J: TRBJ2-4
size: .

CDR3: CASGRPGSSEQYF
DNA: TGTGCCAGCGGACGTCCGGGCTCCTCCGAGCAGTACTTC
V: TRBV7-9
D: .
J: TRBJ2-7
size: .

CDR3: CASSTGGGYGYTF
DNA: TGCGCCAGCAGCACAGGGGGAGGCTATGGCTACACCTTC
V: TRBV5-1
D: TRBD1
J: TRBJ1-2
size: .

CDR3: CASRGGGRGLAGVSYEQYF
DNA: TGTGCCAGCAGGGGCGGGGGACGAGGACTAGCGGGAGTCTCCTACGAGCAGTACTTC
V: TRBV7-9
D: TRBD2
J: TRBJ2-7
size: .

CDR3: CASSYRQAGIQPQHF
DNA: TGCGCCAGCAGTTACCGACAGGCGGGGATTCAGCCCCAGCATTTT
V: TRBV10-2
D: .
J: TRBJ1-5
size: .

CDR3: CASSLATSGRKAYEQYF
DNA: TGTGCCAGCAGCTTAGCGACCAGCGGGAGAAAAGCCTACGAGCAGTACTTC
V: TRBV7-2
D: TRBD2
J: TRBJ2-7
size: .

CDR3: CASSSYNLKGRTVPGELFF
DNA: TGTGCCAGCAGCTCCTATAATTTAAAGGGCAGGACGGTACCCGGGGAGCTGTTTTTT
V: TRBV11-2
D: .
J: TRBJ2-2
size: .

CDR3: CASTLVGTDKNTEAFF
DNA: TGTGCCAGTACCCTGGTAGGGACAGATAAGAACACTGAAGCTTTCTTT
V: TRBV19
D: TRBD1
J: TRBJ1-1
size: .

CDR3: CASSERLASTGELFF
DNA: TGTGCCAGCAGTGAAAGGCTAGCAAGCACCGGGGAGCTGTTTTTT
V: TRBV2
D: .
J: TRBJ2-2
size: .

CDR3: CASSIYRGNNEQFF
DNA: TGTGCCAGTAGTATATATCGAGGGAACAATGAGCAGTTCTTC
V: TRBV19
D: .
J: TRBJ2-1
size: .

CDR3: CATTSDGSSYEQYF
DNA: TGTGCCACCACTTCCGACGGCAGCTCCTACGAGCAGTACTTC
V: TRBV6-5
D: .
J: TRBJ2-7
size: .

CDR3: CASRGEAGGLEQYF
DNA: TGTGCCAGCAGGGGCGAAGCGGGAGGGTTAGAGCAGTACTTC
V: TRBV27
D: TRBD2
J: TRBJ2-7
size: .

CDR3: CAQQGPKIDTQYF
DNA: TGTGCCCAGCAGGGGCCTAAAATAGATACGCAGTATTTT
V: TRBV2
D: .
J: TRBJ2-3
size: .

CDR3: CAWSGRKPGANVLTF
DNA: TGTGCCTGGAGTGGGAGAAAGCCCGGGGCCAACGTCCTGACTTTC
V: TRBV30
D: .
J: TRBJ2-6
size: .

CDR3: CASSVGSLARFF
DNA: TGTGCCAGCAGCGTAGGATCGCTAGCTCGGTTCTTC
V: TRBV9
D: .
J: TRBJ2-1
size: .

CDR3: CASSNRGCNEQFF
DNA: TGTGCCAGCAGCAACAGGGGATGTAATGAGCAGTTCTTC
V: TRBV7-8
D: TRBD1
J: TRBJ2-1
size: .

CDR3: CASSQTTGGASFF
DNA: TGCGCCAGCAGCCAAACTACAGGGGGCGCGTCTTTCTTT
V: TRBV4-3
D: TRBD1
J: TRBJ1-1
size: .

CDR3: CSGWGQETQYF
DNA: TGCAGCGGGTGGGGCCAAGAGACCCAGTACTTC
V: TRBV29-1
D: .
J: TRBJ2-5
size: .

CDR3: CASSVEEGLTYEQYF
DNA: TGTGCCAGCAGCGTAGAAGAGGGTTTGACCTACGAGCAGTACTTC
V: TRBV9
D: .
J: TRBJ2-7
size: .

CDR3: CASGLEIRDSYNEQFF
DNA: TGTGCTAGTGGTTTGGAGATCCGGGACTCCTACAATGAGCAGTTCTTC
V: TRBV12-5
D: .
J: TRBJ2-1
size: .

CDR3: CAISEILAGSNSTDTQYF
DNA: TGTGCCATCAGTGAGATACTAGCGGGATCAAATAGCACAGATACGCAGTATTTT
V: TRBV10-3
D: TRBD2
J: TRBJ2-3
size: .

CDR3: CASSHKVDRVGHQPQHF
DNA: TGCGCCAGCAGCCACAAAGTGGACAGGGTAGGTCATCAGCCCCAGCATTTT
V: TRBV4-1
D: TRBD1
J: TRBJ1-5
size: few

CDR3: CASSELEGTSGIGDTQYF
DNA: TGTGCCAGCAGTGAATTAGAGGGGACTAGCGGGATTGGAGATACGCAGTATTTT
V: TRBV25-1
D: TRBD2
J: TRBJ2-3
size: .

CDR3: CASSRTSAQRGHEQYF
DNA: TGCGCCAGCAGCCGGACTAGCGCCCAGAGGGGCCACGAGCAGTACTTC
V: TRBV5-1
D: TRBD2
J: TRBJ2-7
size: .

CDR3: CASSVAGRVGGEQFF
DNA: TGTGCCAGCAGCGTAGCCGGGCGGGTGGGTGGCGAGCAGTTCTTC
V: TRBV9
D: .
J: TRBJ2-1
size: .

CDR3: CASSFPMPLRGSSDTQYF
DNA: TGTGCCAGCAGCTTCCCAATGCCCCTTAGAGGTTCATCAGATACGCAGTATTTT
V: TRBV13
D: .
J: TRBJ2-3
size: once

CDR3: CASSLVFLAGNYEQYF
DNA: TGTGCCAGCAGCTTAGTGTTTCTAGCGGGGAACTACGAGCAGTACTTC
V: TRBV7-2
D: TRBD2
J: TRBJ2-7
size: .

CDR3: CAFNRTGVYYEQYF
DNA: TGTGCCTTTAACAGGACAGGCGTTTACTACGAGCAGTATTTC
V: TRBV30
D: TRBD1
J: TRBJ2-7
size: .

CDR3: CASSLYGETQYF
DNA: TGTGCCAGCAGTTTATACGGAGAGACCCAGTACTTC
V: TRBV28
D: .
J: TRBJ2-5
size: .

CDR3: CASILNGASSSYNEQFF
DNA: TGTGCCAGCATCTTGAACGGAGCGTCGAGCTCCTACAATGAGCAGTTCTTC
V: TRBV7-9
D: .
J: TRBJ2-1
size: .

CDR3: CASSVPGLANTGELFF
DNA: TGTGCCAGCAGTGTTCCCGGACTAGCGAACACCGGGGAGCTGTTTTTT
V: TRBV6-1
D: TRBD2
J: TRBJ2-2
size: .

CDR3: CASSFLGNYGYTF
DNA: TGTGCCAGCAGTTTCTTGGGGAACTATGGCTACACCTTC
V: TRBV28
D: .
J: TRBJ1-2
size: few

CDR3: CASSRGNTIYF
DNA: TGTGCCAGTTCGAGGGGAAACACCATATATTTT
V: TRBV9
D: .
J: TRBJ1-3
size: once

CDR3: CAWSVLPPVLEPSYGYTF
DNA: TGTGCCTGGAGTGTACTTCCCCCCGTTTTAGAGCCCAGCTATGGCTACACCTTC
V: TRBV30
D: .
J: TRBJ1-2
size: .

CDR3: CASSLSIGNEQFF
DNA: TGTGCCAGCAGTCTCTCCATAGGCAATGAGCAGTTCTTC
V: TRBV27
D: .
J: TRBJ2-1
size: once

CDR3: CASSTTVLVRTDTQYF
DNA: TGTGCCAGCAGCACGACAGTGCTAGTGCGCACAGATACGCAGTATTTT
V: TRBV28
D: .
J: TRBJ2-3
size: .

CDR3: CASSLESIFNTEAFF
DNA: TGTGCCAGCAGTTTAGAGTCCATTTTTAACACTGAAGCTTTCTTT
V: TRBV28
D: .
J: TRBJ1-1
size: .

CDR3: CATSRDIGGRNVSSYEQYF
DNA: TGTGCCACCAGCAGAGATATTGGAGGGAGGAACGTTAGCTCCTACGAGCAGTACTTC
V: TRBV15
D: .
J: TRBJ2-7
size: .

CDR3: CASTMGETNYGYTF
DNA: TGTGCCAGTACCATGGGCGAAACTAACTATGGCTACACCTTC
V: TRBV19
D: .
J: TRBJ1-2
size: once

CDR3: CASRTSGGTDTGELFF
DNA: TGTGCCAGCAGAACTTCCGGGGGGACGGACACCGGGGAGCTGTTTTTT
V: TRBV28
D: TRBD2
J: TRBJ2-2
size: .

CDR3: CASRWTDGYYEQYF
DNA: TGTGCCAGCAGGTGGACGGATGGATACTACGAGCAGTACTTC
V: TRBV28
D: .
J: TRBJ2-7
size: .

CDR3: CASSPLGRDRDYEQYF
DNA: TGTGCCAGCTCACCACTGGGCCGGGACAGGGACTACGAGCAGTACTTC
V: TRBV18
D: TRBD1
J: TRBJ2-7
size: .

CDR3: CASAHRGPHYEQYF
DNA: TGTGCCAGCGCCCACAGGGGTCCGCACTACGAGCAGTACTTC
V: TRBV4-2
D: TRBD1
J: TRBJ2-7
size: .